The 18 T cell receptor beta chains in this list originate from one sample, sequenced in a study of cytomegalovirus exposure and HLA in healthy donors. The PCR had 60 Vbeta and 13 Jbeta primers. The assay was immunoSEQ multiplex PCR, and TCRdb's table has in-frame clones only and misses some. This sample yields 100,000 to 150,000 clones, of which 75% to 85% are seen a single time; 1.5% to 2% belongs to the top ten. The sequencing sample was made of PBMCs. The receptors were sampled from a man aged 40-50 years in good health and CMV-seronegative.

The chain links TRBV28 to TRBJ1-5; tentatively, D is TRBD1 (6 bases). CDR1 and CDR2 from the germline V gene are MDHEN and SYDVKM. Trimming left V 3 bases short and J 6 bases short, with 12 bases between. This CDR3 is 14 amino acids long. CDR3 residues: CASSFGRGGQPQHF. CDR3 bases: TGTGCCAGCAGTTTCGGGCGAGGGGGTCAGCCCCAGCATTTT.

In this sample, this clone turned up once. Here the CDR3 reads CASSLQGQGAGNTIYF. In DNA, the CDR3 is TGTGCCAGTAGTCTTCAAGGACAGGGGGCTGGAAACACCATATATTTT. This sequence joins TRBV19 and TRBJ1-3; 10 bases are shared with TRBD1. This CDR3 has 16 residues. The germline V gene encodes CDR1 LNHDA and CDR2 SQIVND (reference sequence). Trimming at V came to 5 bases and at J to 2 bases, leaving 6 bases not matched to a gene.

V and J are TRBV7-2 and TRBJ1-1; no firm D call. V was cut by 4 bases and J by 1 base, with 7 bases left in between. Germline V gene sequence: CDR1 SGHTA, CDR2 FQGNSA. The CDR3 loop spans 13 amino acids. As DNA, the CDR3 is TGTGCCAGCAGCTCTGGGCCGAACACTGAAGCTTTCTTT. Translated, it gives CASSSGPNTEAFF.

J is TRBJ1-2 and V is TRBV5-1, with 7 positions matching TRBD1. V dropped 7 bases and J dropped 0; count of bases not matched to a gene: 3. Germline values: CDR1 SGHRS, CDR2 YFSETQ. The CDR3 totals 13 residues. CDR3 DNA sequence: TGCGCCAGCGGGGGACAGTCTAACTATGGCTACACCTTC. It yields the protein CASGGQSNYGYTF.

V gene TRBV28 combines with J gene TRBJ2-1, with 9 bases fitting TRBD2. Germline CDR1 is MDHEN and CDR2 is SYDVKM. Trimming took 3 bases from V and 8 from J; bases not matched to a gene: 5. The CDR3 is made up of 14 amino acids. CDR3 region: CASSFSGSRDEQFF. CDR3 sequence (DNA): TGTGCCAGCAGTTTTAGCGGGAGTAGGGATGAGCAGTTCTTC.

The rearrangement links TRBV15 to TRBJ2-6; D is possibly TRBD2 (6 bases). The CDR3 has 19 residues. The germline V gene has CDR1 LNHNV and CDR2 YYDKDF (reference sequence). The germline V and J ends were trimmed by 1 base and 1 base, with 17 bases remaining between them. CDR3 in amino acids: CATSRGRGFPQSGANVLTF. In nucleotides, the CDR3 is TGTGCCACCAGCAGAGGGAGGGGCTTCCCTCAATCTGGGGCCAACGTCCTGACTTTC.

Points on this clone: A read error may account for a junction end that differs from germline. The rearrangement uses TRBV28 and TRBJ1-5, with D possibly matching TRBD1 (5 bases). CDR1 is MDHEN and CDR2 is SYDVKM in the germline V gene. The CDR3 covers 15 residues. The CDR3 DNA sequence: TGTGTCAGCAGCTGGGGGGGGGTCGGCAATCAGCCCCAGCATTTT. Its protein is CVSSWGGVGNQPQHF.

The chain has TRBV5-1 and TRBJ2-2; 13 positions agree with TRBD2. Germline V gene data show CDR1 as SGHRS and CDR2 as YFSETQ. This CDR3 region has 16 residues. Trimming cost V 4 bases and J 7 bases; bases outside gene matches: 7. CDR3 sequence: CASSPGLAGAGGELFF. CDR3 nucleotides: TGCGCCAGCAGCCCCGGACTAGCGGGAGCAGGCGGGGAGCTGTTTTTT.

The V gene is TRBV28, the J gene TRBJ1-2, with D perhaps TRBD1 (6 bases). Trimming removed 3 bases at V and 3 bases at J, with 14 bases between. The CDR3 spans 15 residues. CDR1 is MDHEN, CDR2 SYDVKM, per germline. The CDR3 region is CASSFLTDSHYGYTF. For the CDR3, the DNA is TGTGCCAGCAGTTTTCTGACGGACAGTCACTATGGCTACACCTTC.

The V and J genes are TRBV4-2 and TRBJ1-2; TRBD1 aligns across 10 bases. The junction had 7 bases not matched to a gene; V was cut back by 5 bases and J by 4 bases. CDR1 is LGHNA, CDR2 YNFKEQ, per germline. The CDR3 extends over 15 amino acids. The CDR3 here is CASSATGGALYGYTF. The CDR3, as DNA: TGTGCCAGCAGCGCGACAGGGGGCGCACTCTATGGCTACACCTTC.

This clone was picked up a small number of times. CDR3 amino acids: CASSLATRESWQTSNYGYTF. CDR3 nucleotides: TGTGCCAGCAGCTTAGCAACCCGGGAAAGTTGGCAGACTTCTAACTATGGCTACACCTTC. The V and J genes are TRBV7-6 and TRBJ1-2; D uncertain. The CDR3 contains 20 residues. V shed 0 bases and J shed 0 bases, with 23 bases lying between them. Germline CDR1 is SGHVS and CDR2 is FNYEAQ.

The chain combines TRBV6-1 with TRBJ1-1; D is undetermined. CDR1 is MNHNS and CDR2 is SASEGT in the germline V gene. The CDR3 runs 13 residues. V lost 7 bases, J lost 2 bases, and 11 bases lay in between. The CDR3 DNA follows: TGTGCCAGCACCAGTCGGGTAAACACTGAAGCTTTCTTT. This translates into CASTSRVNTEAFF.

The chain combines TRBV5-1 with TRBJ2-2, with TRBD2 matching 7 bases. The CDR3 is 17 residues long. In germline, CDR1 is SGHRS, CDR2 YFSETQ. V lost 5 bases to trimming and J lost 5 bases; unmatched junction nucleotides: 15. The CDR3 reads CASSQRLGGGSTGELFF. Written as DNA, the CDR3 is TGCGCCAGCAGTCAACGACTGGGCGGGGGTTCAACCGGGGAGCTGTTTTTT.

The chain joins TRBV4-2 to TRBJ2-7, with D possibly matching TRBD1 (5 bases). The CDR3 is 18 residues long. Between the trimmed V and J ends, which lost 0 bases and 2 bases, there was a span of 20 bases. The germline CDR1 and CDR2 sequences are LGHNA and YNFKEQ. CDR3 in DNA: TGTGCCAGCAGCCAAGAACATCCCGCGGCAGGGCGCACCTACGAGCAGTACTTC. Residues: CASSQEHPAAGRTYEQYF.

About this clone: Compared with germline, one end of the junction differs, possibly owing to a read error. CDR3 coding DNA: TGTGCCTGGAGTGTTGGGGGGTCTGGGGCCAACGGCCTGACTTTC. This sequence encodes CAWSVGGSGANGLTF. This chain links TRBV30 with TRBJ2-6, with a tentative D call TRBD2 (6 bases). In germline, CDR1 is GTSNPN, CDR2 SVGIG (reference sequence). This CDR3 is 15 amino acids long.

This clone was seen a few times. The chain couples TRBV30 to TRBJ2-3; D gene ambiguous. This CDR3 spans 14 amino acids. The germline V and J ends were trimmed by 3 bases and 2 bases, with 12 bases remaining between them. CDR1 and CDR2 (germline): GTSNPN, SVGIG (reference sequence). The CDR3 region is CAWSGSPVTDTQYF. The DNA of the CDR3 is TGTGCCTGGAGCGGGTCGCCCGTCACAGATACGCAGTATTTT.

With respect to this clone: Relative to the germline gene, one junction end is altered; a read error may explain this. J is TRBJ2-5 and V is TRBV7-8; 8 nucleotides match TRBD2. The germline V gene has CDR1 SGHVS and CDR2 FQNEAQ. The CDR3 runs 14 residues. This CDR3 reads CASTLAGGEETQYF. DNA of the CDR3: TGTGCAAGCACGCTAGCGGGCGGCGAAGAGACCCAGTACTTC. The full variable domain, completed using reference TRBV7-8 and TRBJ2-5, is GAGVSQSPRYKVAKRGQDVALRCDPISGHVSLFWYQQALGQGPEFLTYFQNEAQLDKSGLPSDRFFAERPEGSVSTLKIQRTQQEDSAVYLCASTLAGGEETQYFGPGTRLLVL.

The rearrangement joins TRBV28 to TRBJ2-7, with 11 bases aligning to TRBD2. The CDR3 is made up of 15 amino acids. J was trimmed by 4 bases and V by 5 bases; bases with no gene match: 7. Germline CDR1 MDHEN, CDR2 SYDVKM. CDR3 region: CASSEETSGKYEQYF. The CDR3 DNA reads TGTGCCAGCAGTGAGGAGACTAGCGGGAAATACGAGCAGTACTTC.